This TCR beta chain was profiled in a study of blood T cell repertoires in COVID-19. Across the whole study: Donors in the United States, Italy and Spain gave samples during acute or convalescent COVID-19. From T cells, B-cell-depleted T cells, or PBMCs came the material, which was cDNA or gDNA.

The CDR3 is 18 residues long. Germline V CDR1 and CDR2: LNHDA, SQIVND (reference sequence). V lost 2 bases to trimming and J lost 4 bases; unmatched junction nucleotides: 9. In the study's own analysis: Quantification of nucleated cells was approximated via reference gene primer amplification. Profiling relied on immunoSEQ multiplex PCR, and the TCRdb table lists in-frame clones only, not all of them. From that table come the V and J calls and clone size; the DNA was used to work out D and trimming. The sample carries 220,000 or so clones, 89% recorded once. The sequenced sample was peripheral blood. The receptor comes from a man aged 55 to 69 who had recovered from COVID-19. The rearrangement uses TRBV19 and TRBJ2-3; TRBD2 matches at 13 bases. DNA of the CDR3: TGTGCCAGTAGTATAACAAAACTAGCGGGAGGGATGGCAGATACGCAGTATTTT. As protein: CASSITKLAGGMADTQYF.